The 27 T cell receptor beta chains below all came from one sample that was sequenced in a study of regulatory T cells in long-lasting Graves disease. Time point given: newly diagnosed GD, antithyroid drugs for less than 3 months. After RNA was extracted from PBMCs, the TCR library was made from it. Researchers made TCR beta libraries by using iRepertoire HTBI primers and running Arm-PCR on CDR3 regions. Via MiXCR, TCRdb re-called the multiplex PCR reads, giving one row per CDR3 protein. The table lists 250,000 or so distinct CDR3 sequences, under 20% of them singletons, with approximately 14% in the top ten. These same data were also listed under a study on T cells in Graves' hyperthyroidism and ophthalmopathy.

Sequencing used peripheral blood mononuclear cells (PBMCs), obtained at new diagnosis, from a patient treated with antithyroid drugs. These receptors originate from a woman under 40 with Graves disease.

V usage is TRBV12-3 or TRBV12-4 and J usage is TRBJ1-5; D remains unclear. V was cut by 2 bases and J by 1 base, with 6 bases left in between. CDR3 size: 14 residues. In nucleotides, the CDR3 is TGTGCCAGCAGTTTACCGAGAAGCAATCAGCCCCAGCATTTT. Protein product: CASSLPRSNQPQHF.

Many counts were recorded for this clonotype. The chain employs TRBV4-1 and TRBJ1-2, with D tentatively TRBD1 (5 bases). CDR1 is MGHRA, CDR2 YSYEKL, per germline. V lost 3 bases, J lost 2 bases, and 13 bases lay in between. The CDR3 is made up of 15 amino acids. The CDR3, as DNA: TGCGCCAGCAGCCAGGGACCGGGACTGAACTATGGCTACACCTTC. As protein: CASSQGPGLNYGYTF.

This clonotype was found many times. The V and J genes are TRBV12-3 or TRBV12-4 and TRBJ1-6, with 7 bases aligning to TRBD1. There are 13 residues in the CDR3. The V gene end was trimmed by 8 bases and the J gene end by 10 bases; junction bases not matched to a gene: 8. CDR3 DNA sequence: TGTGCCAGCTGGGGACAGTCCGGCTCACCCCTCCACTTT. Protein: CASWGQSGSPLHF.

About this clonotype: Being one base from a much bigger clone, this may be a read error. The chain links TRBV4-1 to TRBJ1-4, with 11 positions matching TRBD1. Germline CDR1 is MGHRA and CDR2 is YSYEKL. The CDR3 extends over 18 amino acids. CDR3 loop: CASGHPGQGVPTNEKLFF. In nucleotides, the CDR3 is TGCGCCAGCGGCCACCCGGGACAGGGGGTGCCAACTAATGAAAAACTGTTTTTT.

This clonotype was seen at least ten times. The genes are TRBV18 and TRBJ2-7; possibly TRBD2 for D (5 bases). CDR1 and CDR2 (germline): KGHSH, LQKENI. V was cut by 6 bases and J by 6 bases, with 15 bases left in between. This CDR3 is 13 amino acids long. CDR3 sequence reads: CASSQQPGSEQYF. DNA for the CDR3: TGTGCCAGCTCCCAACAGCCGGGGAGCGAGCAGTACTTC.

This clonotype was seen ten or more times. The gene calls are TRBV6-1 and TRBJ2-7, with D tentatively TRBD1 or TRBD2 (5 bases each). Per the germline V gene, CDR1 is MNHNS and CDR2 is SASEGT. The germline V and J ends were trimmed by 7 bases and 3 bases, with 25 bases remaining between them. The CDR3 runs to 17 residues. The CDR3 nucleotides are TGTGCCAGCACCTTTCGCCATCCGGGACGAATGGGCTACGAGCAGTACTTC. Its protein product is CASTFRHPGRMGYEQYF.

This clonotype was seen ten or more times. The genes are TRBV20-1 and TRBJ1-1; D is unresolved. This CDR3 is 12 amino acids long. The germline gives CDR1 DFQATT, CDR2 SNEGSKA (reference sequence). V dropped 3 bases and J dropped 6 bases, with 11 bases sitting between them. The CDR3 DNA reads TGCAGTGCTAGCAGGCAGTTGGCTGAAGCTTTCTTT. Translated: CSASRQLAEAFF.

This clonotype showed up many times. The V and J genes are TRBV13 and TRBJ2-7; TRBD2 matches at 10 bases. Germline V lookup: CDR1 PRHDT, CDR2 FYEKMQ (reference sequence). Trimming at V came to 5 bases and at J to 2 bases, leaving 3 bases not matched to a gene. CDR3 length equals 14 residues. DNA for the CDR3: TGTGCCAGCAGCCCCACTAGCGGGGCCTACGAGCAGTACTTC. It codes for CASSPTSGAYEQYF.

The chain carries TRBV19 and TRBJ2-7; 9 positions match TRBD1. The V segment lost 4 bases and the J segment 3 bases; nucleotides outside the gene matches: 1. This CDR3 comprises 13 residues. Germline V gene data show CDR1 as LNHDA and CDR2 as SQIVND (reference sequence). CDR3 protein: CASSTGQGYEQYF. For the CDR3, the DNA is TGTGCCAGTAGTACGGGACAGGGCTACGAGCAGTACTTC.

This clonotype showed up many times. The rearrangement links TRBV27 to TRBJ2-2, with D unresolved. The germline V gene has CDR1 MNHEY and CDR2 SMNVEV (reference sequence). This CDR3 spans 16 amino acids. V shed 6 bases and J shed 0 bases, with 14 bases lying between them. For the CDR3, the DNA is TGTGCCAGCAGGGATCGGCCCAGCGCGAACACCGGGGAGCTGTTTTTT. Protein: CASRDRPSANTGELFF.

This clonotype was observed many times. The rearrangement uses TRBV3-1 and TRBJ1-2; no firm D call. This CDR3 is 13 amino acids long. The V gene lost 3 bases and the J gene lost 2 bases, with 7 bases spanning the gap. Germline V lookup: CDR1 LGHDT, CDR2 YNNKEL (reference sequence). CDR3 nucleotides: TGTGCCAGCAGCCAGGCCGGCAACTATGGCTACACCTTC. It is translated as CASSQAGNYGYTF.

On this clonotype: This may be a read error, as it is one base from a much larger clone. V and J are TRBV2 and TRBJ1-5, with D perhaps matching TRBD1 (5 bases). The germline V and J ends were trimmed by 4 bases and 0 bases, with 10 bases remaining between them. Germline CDR1 and CDR2: SNHLY and FYNNEI. This CDR3 spans 15 amino acids. The CDR3 region is CASSGRVYSNQPQHF. The CDR3 nucleotides read TGTGCCAGCAGTGGCAGGGTATATAGCAATCAGCCCCAGCATTTT.

This clonotype has a handful of counts. This sequence joins TRBV6-5 and TRBJ2-2; 8 bases align to TRBD1. The CDR3 loop spans 17 amino acids. Per germline, CDR1 MNHEY and CDR2 SVGAGI. V lost 2 bases to trimming and J lost 0 bases; unmatched junction nucleotides: 5. The CDR3: CASSYNPGGANTGELFF. CDR3 nucleotide sequence: TGTGCCAGCAGTTACAACCCAGGGGGCGCGAACACCGGGGAGCTGTTTTTT.

As regards this clonotype: With only one base between it and a far larger clone, this is likely a read error. This sequence joins TRBV20-1 and TRBJ2-1; 7 nucleotides match TRBD1. CDR3 size: 14 residues. The germline V gene has CDR1 DFQATT and CDR2 SNEGSKA (reference sequence). Unmatched junction bases numbered 12, after V lost 3 bases and J lost 10 bases. CDR3 DNA sequence: TGCAGTGCTAGCCCGACCGGGACAGTCTACGAGCAGTTCTTC. It yields the protein CSASPTGTVYEQFF.

This clonotype has at least ten counts. The gene calls are TRBV7-2 and TRBJ2-1; D gene ambiguous. The V end lost 2 bases, the J end lost 4 bases, and 9 bases lay between the germline ends. The CDR3 covers 14 residues. Germline values: CDR1 SGHTA, CDR2 FQGNSA. The CDR3 sequence: CASSLLVEYNEQFF. In DNA, the CDR3 is TGTGCCAGCAGCTTATTGGTGGAGTACAATGAGCAGTTCTTC.

In its sample, this clonotype was seen many times. V and J are TRBV5-1 and TRBJ2-1; 7 positions agree with TRBD2. Germline CDR1 is SGHRS and CDR2 is YFSETQ. The CDR3 totals 15 residues. Losses at the gene ends were 5 bases for V and 4 bases for J; bases not matched to a gene: 9. Here the CDR3 reads CASSQLSGEYNEQFF. The CDR3 bases are TGCGCCAGCAGTCAGCTCAGCGGGGAGTACAATGAGCAGTTCTTC.

This clonotype was counted ten times or more. This chain joins TRBV2 and TRBJ2-5; 9 nucleotides line up with TRBD2. The CDR3 length is 14 residues. The ends lost 6 bases at V and 2 bases at J; junction bases unmatched: 4. The germline CDR1 and CDR2 sequences are SNHLY and FYNNEI. CDR3 amino acids: CASRATSGQETQYF. The CDR3 region has the DNA TGTGCCAGCAGGGCAACTAGCGGGCAAGAGACCCAGTACTTC.

V usage is TRBV9 and J usage is TRBJ2-5; possible D gene TRBD2, 6 bases. V gave up 4 bases and J gave up 1 base, with 11 bases separating them. CDR1 SGDLS and CDR2 YYNGEE come from the germline V gene. This CDR3 region has 14 residues. CDR3: CASSPRDFQETQYF. In DNA form, the CDR3 reads TGTGCCAGCAGCCCTCGGGACTTCCAAGAGACCCAGTACTTC.

This clonotype showed up many times. The chain links TRBV2 to TRBJ2-7; a possible D gene is TRBD1 (6 bases). The CDR3 runs to 14 residues. Trimming shortened V by 4 bases and J by 2 bases, and 12 bases separated the two germline ends. Germline V gene data show CDR1 as SNHLY and CDR2 as FYNNEI. In DNA form, the CDR3 reads TGTGCCAGCAGTGCCTTTACAGGGACCTACGAGCAGTACTTC. Its protein product is CASSAFTGTYEQYF. The full variable domain, with the rest looked up from reference TRBV2 and TRBJ2-7, is EPEVTQTPSHQVTQMGQEVILRCVPISNHLYFYWYRQILGQKVEFLVSFYNNEISEKSEIFDDQFSVERPDGSNFTLKIRSTKLEDSAMYFCASSAFTGTYEQYFGPGTRLTVT.

Ten or more counts support this clonotype. The genes are TRBV12-3 or TRBV12-4 and TRBJ1-1, with D possibly being TRBD1 (5 bases). This CDR3 spans 15 amino acids. V lost 3 bases and J 1 base, leaving 12 bases between the germline ends. The CDR3 protein is CASSLGGGRNTEAFF. CDR3 nucleotide sequence: TGTGCCAGCAGTTTGGGGGGGGGAAGGAACACTGAAGCTTTCTTT.

This clonotype was counted ten times or more. CDR3 in DNA: TGTGCCAGCAGTTTAGACAGGGGAAGCACCGGGGAGCTGTTTTTT. Translating it yields CASSLDRGSTGELFF. J is TRBJ2-2 and V is TRBV27; 8 bases are a match to TRBD1. The germline CDR1 and CDR2 sequences are MNHEY and SMNVEV (reference sequence). The junction had 3 bases not matched to a gene; V was cut back by 2 bases and J by 4 bases. This CDR3 has 15 amino acids.

Ten or more counts support this clonotype. This rearrangement joins TRBV6-1 to TRBJ1-6; D is ambiguous. Germline assignment: CDR1 MNHNS and CDR2 SASEGT. The V and J ends lost 5 bases and 6 bases respectively, with 23 bases between them. The CDR3 runs to 18 residues. CDR3 amino acids: CASSISIADPLGNSPLHF. The CDR3 bases are TGTGCCAGCAGTATATCGATAGCTGACCCGCTGGGTAATTCACCCCTCCACTTT.

This clonotype was seen at least ten times. The chain carries TRBV7-9 and TRBJ1-2; D is unclear. The germline V gene encodes CDR1 SEHNR and CDR2 FQNEAQ (reference sequence). The CDR3 consists of 15 residues. The V end lost 4 bases, the J end lost 2 bases, and 14 bases lay between the germline ends. CDR3 bases: TGTGCCAGCAGCTATTCCCCGGGAGGGAACTATGGCTACACCTTC. It translates to CASSYSPGGNYGYTF.

In this sample, this clonotype turned up a few times. A clone one base away is much larger, so this may be a read error. This chain joins TRBV27 and TRBJ1-6; 9 positions agree with TRBD1. From germline, CDR1 is MNHEY and CDR2 SMNVEV (reference sequence). The CDR3 totals 15 residues. The CDR3 spells CASSRTGVGNPPLHF. The CDR3 coding sequence is TGTGCCAGCTCCAGGACAGGGGTTGGTAATCCACCCCTCCACTTT.

This clonotype has only a few counts. V gene TRBV10-3 combines with J gene TRBJ1-1; D gene unclear. CDR1 is ENHRY and CDR2 is SYGVKD in the germline V gene. Trimming cost V 5 bases and J 0 bases, with 7 bases left between them. The CDR3 contains 13 residues. The CDR3 loop reads CAISPSVNTEAFF. The CDR3 DNA reads as TGTGCCATCAGTCCATCAGTGAACACTGAAGCTTTCTTT.

This clonotype was counted ten times or more. This chain uses TRBV11-2 with TRBJ2-5, with D perhaps matching TRBD1 (5 bases). The CDR3 is made up of 16 amino acids. Trimming took 5 bases from V and 3 from J, leaving 19 bases between them. Per germline, CDR1 SGHAT and CDR2 FQNNGV. The CDR3 region is CASSTVPTGREETQYF. The CDR3 DNA is TGTGCCAGCAGCACCGTACCTACAGGACGCGAAGAGACCCAGTACTTC.

In its sample, this clonotype was seen many times. The V and J genes are TRBV2 and TRBJ1-2; maybe TRBD1 (6 bases). The germline V gene has CDR1 SNHLY and CDR2 FYNNEI. Trimming removed 8 bases from V and 7 bases from J, with 17 bases in between. This CDR3 comprises 13 residues. The CDR3 protein is CASFRDTKSGYTF. The CDR3, as DNA: TGTGCCAGCTTCCGGGACACCAAAAGTGGCTACACCTTC.